These 8 T cell receptor beta chains came from one sample sequenced in a study of shared clonotypes between healthy human individuals. TCRdb's table, derived via immunoSEQ multiplex PCR, lists solely in-frame clones and lacks some. Of about 640,000 clones in the sample, about 78% are singletons; the top ten hold about 1.7%. The sequenced sample consisted of memory CD4+ T cells sorted from blood. Subset noted: CD45RA-negative fraction. The origin of the receptors is a woman aged 25 to 45 in good health.

This clone turned up a few times. CDR3 DNA sequence: TGTGCCAGCAGTAGGCGGGAGGGCAGTCGAGATACGCAGTATTTT. This sequence encodes CASSRREGSRDTQYF. The chain employs TRBV25-1 and TRBJ2-3; 9 bases map to TRBD2. Looked up from germline, CDR1 is MGHDK and CDR2 is SYGVNS. This CDR3 spans 15 amino acids. V gave up 5 bases and J gave up 5 bases; unmatched junction bases: 8.

This clone appeared many times. The chain couples TRBV23-1 to TRBJ2-5; no clear D gene. TRBV23-1 is given ORF status, its function remaining uncertain. The V end lost 0 bases, the J end lost 2 bases, and 7 bases lay between the germline ends. CDR3 size: 14 residues. The CDR3: CASSQSYRQETQYF. The CDR3 DNA follows: TGCGCCAGCAGTCAATCGTACAGACAAGAGACCCAGTACTTC.

The chain employs TRBV5-1 and TRBJ2-2; 7 bases line up with TRBD2. V trimming: 0 bases; J trimming: 6 bases; junction bases outside the gene matches: 8. The CDR3 is 16 residues long. Germline CDR1 is SGHRS and CDR2 is YFSETQ. The CDR3 DNA sequence: TGCGCCAGCAGCTTGGTACGCGGGAGTCAGGCCGGGGAGCTGTTTTTT. Protein sequence: CASSLVRGSQAGELFF. The whole variable domain, filled in from reference TRBV5-1 and TRBJ2-2, reads KAGVTQTPRYLIKTRGQQVTLSCSPISGHRSVSWYQQTPGQGLQFLFEYFSETQRNKGNFPGRFSGRQFSNSRSEMNVSTLELGDSALYLCASSLVRGSQAGELFFGEGSRLTVL.

This chain links TRBV6-6 with TRBJ1-5; 10 bases align to TRBD1. CDR1 and CDR2 (germline): MNHNY, SVGAGI (reference sequence). Trimming cost V 2 bases and J 2 bases; bases outside gene matches: 0. The CDR3 has 15 residues. CDR3 coding DNA: TGTGCCAGCAGTTACGGGACAGGGGGCAATCAGCCCCAGCATTTT. It is translated as CASSYGTGGNQPQHF.

The genes are TRBV28 and TRBJ1-2; D perhaps matches TRBD1 (5 bases). Trimming stripped 8 bases from V and 3 bases from J, with 7 bases between. The CDR3 totals 11 residues. Germline CDR1 reads MDHEN; CDR2 reads SYDVKM. Written as DNA, the CDR3 is TGTGCCAGCGCAGGGTACTATGGCTACACCTTC. Protein: CASAGYYGYTF.

The chain recombines TRBV5-6 with TRBJ1-4; D gene uncertain. CDR1 and CDR2 from the germline V gene are SGHDT and YYEEEE. This CDR3 comprises 14 residues. Between the trimmed V and J ends, which lost 2 bases and 0 bases, there was a span of 5 bases. In DNA form, the CDR3 reads TGTGCCAGCAGCTTCTGGGCAACTAATGAAAAACTGTTTTTT. It specifies CASSFWATNEKLFF.

The rearrangement links TRBV10-1 to TRBJ2-7, with D tentatively TRBD2 (6 bases). Trimming took 3 bases from V and 6 from J, leaving 15 bases between them. Germline CDR1 and CDR2: WNHNN and SYGVQD (reference sequence). This CDR3 is built from 14 residues. CDR3 DNA: TGCGCCAGCAGTGAAGGAGGGAGTCTTTCCGAGCAGTACTTC. This gives the protein CASSEGGSLSEQYF.

A note on this clone: The same CDR3 can be traced to other DNA sequences in this sample. This chain connects TRBV4-1 to TRBJ2-5; D remains ambiguous. Deletions cut 1 base from V and 4 bases from J, with 7 bases between. CDR1 is MGHRA and CDR2 is YSYEKL in the germline V gene. The CDR3 runs 13 residues. For the CDR3, the DNA is TGCGCCAGCAGCCAAGGACTTCTAGAGACCCAGTACTTC. This encodes CASSQGLLETQYF.